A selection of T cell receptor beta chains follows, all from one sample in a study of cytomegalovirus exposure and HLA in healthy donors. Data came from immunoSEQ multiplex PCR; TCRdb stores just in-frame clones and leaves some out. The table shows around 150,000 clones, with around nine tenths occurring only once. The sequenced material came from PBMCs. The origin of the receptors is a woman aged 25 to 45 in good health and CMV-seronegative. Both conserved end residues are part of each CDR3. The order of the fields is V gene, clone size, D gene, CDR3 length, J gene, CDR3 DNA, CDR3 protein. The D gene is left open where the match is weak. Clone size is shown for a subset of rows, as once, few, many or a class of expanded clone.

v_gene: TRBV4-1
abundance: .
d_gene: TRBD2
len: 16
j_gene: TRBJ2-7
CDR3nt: TGCGCCAGCAGCCCCCTGTGGACTAGCGGGAGGTACGAGCAGTACTTC
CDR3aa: CASSPLWTSGRYEQYF

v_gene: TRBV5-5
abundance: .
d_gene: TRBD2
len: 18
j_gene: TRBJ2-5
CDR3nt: TGTGCCAGCAGCTTAATAGCGGGGGGCCTACCACTTCAAGAGACCCAGTACTTC
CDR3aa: CASSLIAGGLPLQETQYF

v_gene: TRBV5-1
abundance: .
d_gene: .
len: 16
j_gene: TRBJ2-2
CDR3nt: TGCGCCAGCAGCTTCGCTAGCTTGGGGAAAGCCGGGGAGCTGTTTTTT
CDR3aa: CASSFASLGKAGELFF

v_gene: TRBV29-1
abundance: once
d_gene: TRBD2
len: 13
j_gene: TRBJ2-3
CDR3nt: TGCAGCGTGGGGATGGGACTATCGGATACGCAGTATTTT
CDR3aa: CSVGMGLSDTQYF

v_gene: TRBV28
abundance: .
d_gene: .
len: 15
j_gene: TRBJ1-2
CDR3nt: TGTGCCAGCAGCCCCATCGATCGAGGGAACTATGGCTACACCTTC
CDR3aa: CASSPIDRGNYGYTF

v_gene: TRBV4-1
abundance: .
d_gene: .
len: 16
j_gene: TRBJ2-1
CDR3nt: TGCGCCAGCAGCCAGCCCGGGACTTTAAACTACAATGAGCAGTTCTTC
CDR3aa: CASSQPGTLNYNEQFF

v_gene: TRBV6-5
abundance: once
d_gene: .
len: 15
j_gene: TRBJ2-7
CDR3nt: TGTGCCAGCAGTTACGCCGCAACAGGGTTCTACGAGCAGTACTTC
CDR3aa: CASSYAATGFYEQYF

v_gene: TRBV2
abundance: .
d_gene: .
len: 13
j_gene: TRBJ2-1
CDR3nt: TGTGCCAGCAGTGATAACTTCTACAATGAGCAGTTCTTC
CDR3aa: CASSDNFYNEQFF

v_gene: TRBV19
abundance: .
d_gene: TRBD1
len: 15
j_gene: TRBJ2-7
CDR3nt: TGTGCCAGTAGTACCCCGGGACAGGGGGCGTACGAGCAGTACTTC
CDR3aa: CASSTPGQGAYEQYF

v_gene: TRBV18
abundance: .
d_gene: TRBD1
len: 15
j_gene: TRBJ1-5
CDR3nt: TGTGCCAGCTCACCGGGACAGGGGGCCGGCCAGCCCCAGCATTTT
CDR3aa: CASSPGQGAGQPQHF

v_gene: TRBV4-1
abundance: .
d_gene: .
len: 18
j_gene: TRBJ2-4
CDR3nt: TGCGCCAGCAGCCAAGTAAGGACACTCGCCGTAGCCAAAAACATTCAGTACTTC
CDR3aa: CASSQVRTLAVAKNIQYF

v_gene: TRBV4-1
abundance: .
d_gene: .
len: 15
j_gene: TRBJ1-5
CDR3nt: TGCGCCAGCAGCCAAGATGTTAGCTTCAATCAGCCCCAGCATTTT
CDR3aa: CASSQDVSFNQPQHF

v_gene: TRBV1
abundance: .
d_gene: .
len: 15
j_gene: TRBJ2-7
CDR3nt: TGCACCATCCTCTCCGACGACAGGGGCAAAAACGAGCAGTACTTC
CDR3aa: CTILSDDRGKNEQYF

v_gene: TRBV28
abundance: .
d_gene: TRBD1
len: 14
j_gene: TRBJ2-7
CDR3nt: TGTGCCAGCAGGCACCCGGGACAGCAGTACGAGCAGTACTTC
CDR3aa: CASRHPGQQYEQYF

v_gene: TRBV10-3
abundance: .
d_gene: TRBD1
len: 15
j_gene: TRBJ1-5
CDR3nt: TGTGCCATCAGTGCGGACAGGGATAGCAATCAGCCCCAGCATTTT
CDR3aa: CAISADRDSNQPQHF

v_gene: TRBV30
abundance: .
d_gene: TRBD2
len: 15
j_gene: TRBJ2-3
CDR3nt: TGTGCCTGGAGTGTAGGGACTAGCGGCACAGATACGCAGTATTTT
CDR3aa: CAWSVGTSGTDTQYF

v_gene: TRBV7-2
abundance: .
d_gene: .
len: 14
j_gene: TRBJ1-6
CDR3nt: TGTGCCAGCAGCTTGGGACATTTGAATTCACCCCTCCACTTT
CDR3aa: CASSLGHLNSPLHF